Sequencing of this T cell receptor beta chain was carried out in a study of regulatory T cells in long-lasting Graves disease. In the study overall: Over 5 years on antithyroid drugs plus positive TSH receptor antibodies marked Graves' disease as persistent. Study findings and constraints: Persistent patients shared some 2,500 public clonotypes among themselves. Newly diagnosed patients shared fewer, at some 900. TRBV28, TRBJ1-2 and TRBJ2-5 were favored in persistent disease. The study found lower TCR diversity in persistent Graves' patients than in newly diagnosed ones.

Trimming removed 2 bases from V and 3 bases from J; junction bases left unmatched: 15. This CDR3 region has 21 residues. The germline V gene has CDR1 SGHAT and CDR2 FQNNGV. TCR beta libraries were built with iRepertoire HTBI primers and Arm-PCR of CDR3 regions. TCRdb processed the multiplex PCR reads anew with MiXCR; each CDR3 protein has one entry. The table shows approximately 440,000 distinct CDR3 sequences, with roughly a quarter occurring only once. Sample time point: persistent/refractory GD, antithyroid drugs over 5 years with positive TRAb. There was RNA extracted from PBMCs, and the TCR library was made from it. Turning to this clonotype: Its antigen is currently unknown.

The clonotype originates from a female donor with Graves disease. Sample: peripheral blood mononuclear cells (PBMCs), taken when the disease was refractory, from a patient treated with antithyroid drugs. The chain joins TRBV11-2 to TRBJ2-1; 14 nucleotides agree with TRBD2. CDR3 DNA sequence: TGTGCCAGCAGCTTATTATACATGACTAGCGGGAGGGTCCAGAACTACAATGAGCAGTTCTTC. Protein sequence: CASSLLYMTSGRVQNYNEQFF.